This T cell receptor beta chain derives from a study of cytomegalovirus exposure and HLA in healthy donors. Findings and limits, study-wide: Cytomegalovirus association was assigned to about 150 TCR beta chains.

The study ran its PCR with 60 Vbeta and 13 Jbeta primers. Repertoires were generated with immunoSEQ multiplex PCR, while TCRdb's copy carries only in-frame clones and drops some. This sample has 160,000 or so clones; approximately 80% occur once, and the top ten carry roughly 13%. As regards this clone: Its antigen is as yet unknown.

Germline values: CDR1 SGHVS, CDR2 FQNEAQ. V gave up 4 bases and J gave up 5 bases, with 20 bases separating them. CDR3 length equals 16 residues. The TCR originated in a woman aged 45-60 years in good health and CMV-seronegative. Sequenced input: PBMCs. This chain links TRBV7-8 with TRBJ2-5; D is perhaps TRBD2 (6 bases). The CDR3 protein is CASSSAPGLPEETQYF. In DNA, the CDR3 is TGTGCCAGCAGCTCAGCTCCGGGACTCCCCGAGGAGACCCAGTACTTC. The full variable domain, in which reference TRBV7-8 and TRBJ2-5 provide the parts outside the CDR3, is GAGVSQSPRYKVAKRGQDVALRCDPISGHVSLFWYQQALGQGPEFLTYFQNEAQLDKSGLPSDRFFAERPEGSVSTLKIQRTQQEDSAVYLCASSSAPGLPEETQYFGPGTRLLVL.